Below, one T cell receptor beta chain is given with its context. Its binding antigen is unknown. One end of the junction fails to match germline, which may point to a read error. A constant-region primer and ProtoScript II reverse transcriptase were used to reverse-transcribe TCRbeta-specific cDNA from about 530 ng total RNA. Three nested multiplex PCR rounds, following a slightly modified ARM-PCR procedure, were used to build the TCRbeta libraries. The first two PCR rounds used multiplex TRBV1-TRBV30 forward primers with a Cbeta reverse primer, each for roughly 11 cycles. Sample barcodes and Illumina adapters were added in a final 25-cycle PCR with Deep VentR polymerase. Amplicons of 200-500 bp were gel-purified with a QIAquick gel extraction kit before sequencing. An Illumina HiSeq 2500 was used to sequence the TCRbeta amplicons, generating 250-bp paired-end reads. In the paper's pipeline: Reads were quality-trimmed with Trimmomatic v0.33, and paired reads were merged with FLASH v1.2.11 to recover full CDR3 sequences. V, D and J germline segments were assigned to the rearranged TCRbeta sequences by MiGEC v1.2.1b. Clonotype statistics and Shannon-Wiener diversity indices were calculated with VDJtools v1.0.0. Except for diversity analysis, only the 250 most abundant clonotypes of each sample were used in subsequent analyses to reduce sampling bias. TCRdb trimmed the raw reads at Q25, called clones with MiXCR and kept productive beta chains. Every CDR3 protein is listed once, alongside the most common genes and DNA of its rows. The V and J calls come from TCRdb's annotation, not from the publication. The sample profile shows about 110,000 distinct CDR3 sequences; approximately 82% of them were found once. Of the sample, about 20% is held by the ten largest clones.

This sample was included in a study of tumor-infiltrating lymphocytes in primary liver carcinoma (dated by TCRdb to about 2017). Some background on the complete study: The five patients, three men and two women aged 30 to 69 years, had hepatocellular carcinoma (four) or combined HCC and intrahepatic cholangiocarcinoma (one). Reproducibility between technical replicate repertoires was high, with correlation coefficients above 0.95 and mean shared-clone rates about 0.9. To link TCRbeta repertoire diversity with the local molecular phenotype, the approximately 27 tumor region samples were profiled using Agilent mRNA microarrays. A total of approximately 35 specimens from 5 patients, comprising approximately 25 tumor regions, 5 adjacent noncancerous liver tissues and 5 peripheral blood samples, were covered by TCRbeta repertoire sequencing. Each sample produced about 3.5 to 7.13 million productive TCRbeta reads, and read depth showed no significant difference between tissue types. The five patients had tumors staged T1-T3 N0M0, with maximum diameters ranging from about 4.2 to 10 cm. The study combined TCRbeta repertoire sequencing, expression microarrays and whole-exome sequencing across five regions of each liver tumor, with adjacent normal tissue and blood. What the authors observed across the whole study: Because sequencing covered only the TCR beta chain and unpaired alpha chains were not captured, true repertoire diversity is likely underestimated. Repertoire overlap was higher between tumor regions (mean about 35%) than tumor-adjacent (approximately 17%) or tumor-blood (14%) pairs, consistent with antigen-driven expansion. Bulk unsorted samples precluded comparing CD4+ and CD8+ T cell repertoires. Only five patients were included in the study, and the authors note that the findings should be validated in a larger study. Only roughly 7-25% of top clones appeared in all five regions of a tumor, which suggests that tumor-infiltrating T cells are spatially heterogeneous. Compared with blood, tumors had a significantly larger share of the repertoire taken up by the top 250 clones (p = 0.039).

The CDR3 covers 16 residues, taking in both the cysteine and the phenylalanine. Left in the record is the CDR3 DNA by itself, 48 bases read in frame from the first base. Without any cell sorting, total RNA and DNA were extracted together from 20-30 mg of bulk tissue using the AllPrep DNA/RNA mini kit. Roughly five patients with histopathologically diagnosed primary liver carcinoma underwent surgical resection in China between 2015 and 2016. At the time of sampling, the patients had chronic HBV infection and had not received any treatment. Each tumor was sampled at five spatially separated regions: the superior, inferior, left-lateral and right-lateral poles and the tumor centre. More than 90% viable tumor cells were found by histology in every tumor sample. Fresh tumor and adjacent tissue pieces were bisected, with one half stored in RNAlater at -80 degrees C and the other half sent for histology.

This sequence uses TRBV12-3 or TRBV12-4 and TRBJ2-3; 8 bases in between match TRBD2. The receptor was isolated from a man between 40 and 49 years old with primary liver carcinoma and hepatitis B virus infection. The sample taken for sequencing was liver tumor tissue from sampling region 3. The cell subset or site label of this sample denotes: tumor region T3, left-lateral pole. The nucleotide sequence reads as follows: TGTGCAAGCAGCCGTCGGACTAGCAGGAGCACGGATACGCAGTATTTT. Its protein reads: CASSRRTSRSTDTQYF.